The clone carrying this T cell receptor (beta chain) was counted a single time. No conserved phenylalanine or tryptophan ends this CDR3, so it is likely a read error. Trimming removed 7 bases at V and 2 bases at J, with 21 bases between. Germline lookup yields CDR1 SGDLS and CDR2 YYNGEE. This CDR3 is 16 amino acids long. This sample is drawn from a study of T cell repertoires in cytomegalovirus infection. In the study overall: Indications came from public TCR beta signatures; they pointed to CMV infection and to a matching HLA type.

TCRdb reprocessed the reads with MiXCR, giving one entry per CDR3 protein. The sample has more than 350,000 distinct CDR3 sequences; roughly 30% are singletons. The chain has TRBV9 and TRBJ1-1, with no clear D. This clonotype originated in a human donor in good health (CMV status not recorded). Some clones in this sample may be carry-over from other donors' samples. Sequencing input: PBMCs. For the CDR3, the DNA is TGTGCCAGCGCTCGAAAGCCGATGGGAGGTAACACTGAAGCTTTCCTT. Translating gives CASARKPMGGNTEAFL.